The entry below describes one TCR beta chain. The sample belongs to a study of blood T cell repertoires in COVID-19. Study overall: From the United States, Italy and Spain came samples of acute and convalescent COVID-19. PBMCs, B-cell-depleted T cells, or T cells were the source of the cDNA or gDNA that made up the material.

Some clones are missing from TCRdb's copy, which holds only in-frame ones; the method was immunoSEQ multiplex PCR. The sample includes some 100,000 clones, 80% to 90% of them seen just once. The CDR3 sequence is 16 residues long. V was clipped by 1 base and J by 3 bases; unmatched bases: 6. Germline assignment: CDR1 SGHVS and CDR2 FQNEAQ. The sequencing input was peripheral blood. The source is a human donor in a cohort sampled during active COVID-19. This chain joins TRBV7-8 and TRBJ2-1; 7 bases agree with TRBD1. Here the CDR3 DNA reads TGTGCCAGCAGCTTAGTCCCAGGGGGTAGCTACAATGAGCAGTTCTTC. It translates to CASSLVPGGSYNEQFF.